This T cell receptor beta chain was sequenced during a study of technical replicates of blood from a few donors. The data were produced by immunoSEQ multiplex PCR, yet TCRdb's version contains in-frame clones alone and is incomplete. The sample contains roughly 87,000 clones, around 90% of which appear only once. CDR1 and CDR2 (germline): MNHEY, SVGAGI. V lost 3 bases to trimming and J lost 4 bases; unmatched junction nucleotides: 4. This CDR3 has 14 amino acids. This rearrangement joins TRBV6-5 to TRBJ1-1, with 8 bases matching TRBD1. Sequenced: T cells isolated from PBMCs. The receptor was isolated from a human donor in good health. CDR3: CASSYGDRPTEAFF. CDR3 nucleotide sequence: TGTGCCAGCAGTTATGGGGACAGGCCCACTGAAGCTTTCTTT.